Listed below are T cell receptor beta chains from one sample, sequenced in a study of shared clonotypes between healthy human individuals. Here immunoSEQ multiplex PCR was the method, and the copy in TCRdb shows in-frame clones only, minus some. The sample lists 2 million to 2.5 million clones; 85% to 95% were seen once. The sample was naive CD4+ T cells from PBMCs. These receptors originate from a young man in good health. Some clones in this sample may be carry-over from other donors' samples. Both conserved end residues are part of each CDR3. Each record gives: J gene, D gene, V gene, clone size, CDR3 DNA, CDR3 protein. D genes are given only for firm matches. Size is omitted from some rows. Given values are once, few, many or a class for expanded clones.

J gene: TRBJ1-3
D gene: -
V gene: TRBV6-6
clone size: -
CDR3 DNA: TGTGCCAGCTCCACCAGGGTAAACACCATATATTTT
CDR3 protein: CASSTRVNTIYF

J gene: TRBJ2-1
D gene: -
V gene: TRBV19
clone size: -
CDR3 DNA: TGTGCCAGTAGTATAGGAAGCGGCTCCTACAATGAGCAGTTCTTC
CDR3 protein: CASSIGSGSYNEQFF

J gene: TRBJ2-7
D gene: -
V gene: TRBV18
clone size: -
CDR3 DNA: TGTGCCAGCTCACCACAGAGAAGGACATCGGGCGAGCAGTACTTC
CDR3 protein: CASSPQRRTSGEQYF

J gene: TRBJ2-6
D gene: -
V gene: TRBV11-2
clone size: -
CDR3 DNA: TGTGCCAGCACCCAAAGGGACTCTGGGGCCAACGTCCTGACTTTC
CDR3 protein: CASTQRDSGANVLTF

J gene: TRBJ1-5
D gene: -
V gene: TRBV21-1
clone size: -
CDR3 DNA: TGTGCCAGCACCACCTATCTCGGACAGTATCAGCCCCAGCATTTT
CDR3 protein: CASTTYLGQYQPQHF

J gene: TRBJ2-1
D gene: TRBD1
V gene: TRBV28
clone size: -
CDR3 DNA: TGTGCCAGCAGTTCGACCGGGACAGGAGGAGAAGAGCAGTTCTTC
CDR3 protein: CASSSTGTGGEEQFF

J gene: TRBJ1-1
D gene: TRBD1
V gene: TRBV5-1
clone size: -
CDR3 DNA: TGCGCCAGCAGCATGAAGGGACAGTTGAACACTGAAGCTTTCTTT
CDR3 protein: CASSMKGQLNTEAFF

J gene: TRBJ1-4
D gene: -
V gene: TRBV15
clone size: -
CDR3 DNA: TGTGCCACCACGAACTACCGGGGAACTAATGAAAAACTGTTTTTT
CDR3 protein: CATTNYRGTNEKLFF

J gene: TRBJ2-3
D gene: -
V gene: TRBV7-8
clone size: -
CDR3 DNA: TGTGCCAGCAGCCTCAGAGGGGAAACGCAGTATTTT
CDR3 protein: CASSLRGETQYF

J gene: TRBJ1-1
D gene: -
V gene: TRBV12-5
clone size: -
CDR3 DNA: TGTGCTAGTTCGGACGGGAGGGCCACTGAAGCTTTCTTT
CDR3 protein: CASSDGRATEAFF

J gene: TRBJ1-4
D gene: -
V gene: TRBV28
clone size: -
CDR3 DNA: TGTGCCAGCAAACCCCGGGGGGCGGCGGAAAAACTGTTTTTT
CDR3 protein: CASKPRGAAEKLFF

J gene: TRBJ2-7
D gene: -
V gene: TRBV27
clone size: -
CDR3 DNA: TGTGCCAGCAGTTTTAGGGGGGGGATAGCCTACGAGCAGTACTTC
CDR3 protein: CASSFRGGIAYEQYF

J gene: TRBJ1-1
D gene: -
V gene: TRBV6-4
clone size: -
CDR3 DNA: TGTGCCAGCCACCCCCCAGGGTGGACCGGCGGTCCAAACACTGAAGCTTTCTTT
CDR3 protein: CASHPPGWTGGPNTEAFF

J gene: TRBJ1-4
D gene: -
V gene: TRBV6-4
clone size: -
CDR3 DNA: TGTGCCAGCAGTGACAGGCCTAATGAAAAACTGTTTTTT
CDR3 protein: CASSDRPNEKLFF

J gene: TRBJ2-7
D gene: -
V gene: TRBV23-1
clone size: -
CDR3 DNA: TGCGCCAGCAGTCAGCCAGGGCACTACGAGCAGTACTTC
CDR3 protein: CASSQPGHYEQYF

J gene: TRBJ1-2
D gene: -
V gene: TRBV19
clone size: -
CDR3 DNA: TGTGCCAGTAGTATAGGCGGAAACTATGGCTACACCTTC
CDR3 protein: CASSIGGNYGYTF

J gene: TRBJ2-2
D gene: TRBD1
V gene: TRBV7-3
clone size: -
CDR3 DNA: TGTGCCAGCAGCTTAGACAGGGGGCCGGCCGGGGAGCTGTTTTTT
CDR3 protein: CASSLDRGPAGELFF

J gene: TRBJ1-5
D gene: -
V gene: TRBV28
clone size: -
CDR3 DNA: TGTGCCAGCAGAACAGGTCCCGGGGCGAGCAATCAGCCCCAGCATTTT
CDR3 protein: CASRTGPGASNQPQHF

J gene: TRBJ2-5
D gene: TRBD1
V gene: TRBV7-8
clone size: -
CDR3 DNA: TGTGCCAGCAGCTCGGACAGGGAAGAGACCCAGTACTTC
CDR3 protein: CASSSDREETQYF

J gene: TRBJ2-1
D gene: -
V gene: TRBV9
clone size: -
CDR3 DNA: TGTGCCAGCAGCCCCATTCCCCCTTACAATGAGCAGTTCTTC
CDR3 protein: CASSPIPPYNEQFF

J gene: TRBJ1-5
D gene: -
V gene: TRBV7-2
clone size: -
CDR3 DNA: TGTGCCAGCAGCATACAATGGGATCAGCCCCAGCATTTT
CDR3 protein: CASSIQWDQPQHF

J gene: TRBJ1-1
D gene: TRBD1
V gene: TRBV27
clone size: -
CDR3 DNA: TGTGCCAGCAGTAGAAACAGGGGAGACACTGAAGCTTTCTTT
CDR3 protein: CASSRNRGDTEAFF

J gene: TRBJ2-5
D gene: -
V gene: TRBV18
clone size: -
CDR3 DNA: TGTGCCAGCTCACTACTCAGGACGGAGCAAGAGACCCAGTACTTC
CDR3 protein: CASSLLRTEQETQYF

J gene: TRBJ1-2
D gene: TRBD1
V gene: TRBV7-2
clone size: -
CDR3 DNA: TGTGCCAGCAGTCGATTGACAGGGGTGCCGGAGGGCTACACCTTC
CDR3 protein: CASSRLTGVPEGYTF

J gene: TRBJ1-3
D gene: -
V gene: TRBV4-2
clone size: -
CDR3 DNA: TGTGCCAGCAGCCAAGATGTGGGGGGCTCTGGAAACACCATATATTTT
CDR3 protein: CASSQDVGGSGNTIYF

J gene: TRBJ2-1
D gene: -
V gene: TRBV9
clone size: -
CDR3 DNA: TGTGCCAGCAGCGTAGCCCCTAAAAACAATGAGCAGTTCTTC
CDR3 protein: CASSVAPKNNEQFF

J gene: TRBJ2-1
D gene: TRBD2
V gene: TRBV9
clone size: -
CDR3 DNA: TGTGCCAGCAGCGTCCGGACTAGCGGATACAATGAGCAGTTCTTC
CDR3 protein: CASSVRTSGYNEQFF

J gene: TRBJ2-7
D gene: -
V gene: TRBV19
clone size: -
CDR3 DNA: TGTGCCAGTAGTAGCCCTGGACCCTCCTACGAGCAGTACTTC
CDR3 protein: CASSSPGPSYEQYF

J gene: TRBJ2-4
D gene: -
V gene: TRBV28
clone size: -
CDR3 DNA: TGTGCCAGCAGGCCTTGGGGGGACCCAAACATTCAGTACTTC
CDR3 protein: CASRPWGDPNIQYF

J gene: TRBJ2-1
D gene: TRBD2
V gene: TRBV9
clone size: few
CDR3 DNA: TGTGCCAGCAGCGTGAGCGGGAGCTCCTACAATGAGCAGTTCTTC
CDR3 protein: CASSVSGSSYNEQFF

J gene: TRBJ1-3
D gene: TRBD1
V gene: TRBV10-3
clone size: -
CDR3 DNA: TGTGCCATCAGTGAGTCTGGGGACAGCAGCTTAAACACCATATATTTT
CDR3 protein: CAISESGDSSLNTIYF

J gene: TRBJ2-2
D gene: TRBD1
V gene: TRBV19
clone size: -
CDR3 DNA: TGTGCCAGTAGTATCACCACAGGGGGCCACACCGGGGAGCTGTTTTTT
CDR3 protein: CASSITTGGHTGELFF

J gene: TRBJ2-3
D gene: -
V gene: TRBV28
clone size: once
CDR3 DNA: TGTGCCAGCAGTTTCAATGGCGGAGGGGTTAAAGATACGCAGTATTTT
CDR3 protein: CASSFNGGGVKDTQYF

J gene: TRBJ1-1
D gene: -
V gene: TRBV11-2
clone size: -
CDR3 DNA: TGTGCCAGCAGCTTGGCGGGACTGAACACTGAAGCTTTCTTT
CDR3 protein: CASSLAGLNTEAFF

J gene: TRBJ2-1
D gene: -
V gene: TRBV27
clone size: once
CDR3 DNA: TGTGCCAGCAGTCTCAACCGGAATCCCCATGAGCAGTTCTTC
CDR3 protein: CASSLNRNPHEQFF

J gene: TRBJ2-5
D gene: TRBD2
V gene: TRBV9
clone size: -
CDR3 DNA: TGTGCCAGCAGCGTAAATAGCGGGAGAGTTCAAGAGACCCAGTACTTC
CDR3 protein: CASSVNSGRVQETQYF

J gene: TRBJ2-1
D gene: -
V gene: TRBV7-8
clone size: -
CDR3 DNA: TGTGCCAGCAGCTGGGCCTCCAATGAGCAGTTCTTC
CDR3 protein: CASSWASNEQFF

J gene: TRBJ2-2
D gene: TRBD2
V gene: TRBV10-2
clone size: -
CDR3 DNA: TGCGCCAGCACCCTTTATAGCGGGAGCCACACCGGGGAGCTGTTTTTT
CDR3 protein: CASTLYSGSHTGELFF

J gene: TRBJ2-5
D gene: -
V gene: TRBV7-9
clone size: -
CDR3 DNA: TGTGCCAGCAGCCCGGGACTTCGGGAGACCCAGTACTTC
CDR3 protein: CASSPGLRETQYF

J gene: TRBJ1-4
D gene: TRBD1
V gene: TRBV9
clone size: -
CDR3 DNA: TGTGCCAGCAGCGTATTTCCCGGGACAGGGGGAACTAATGAAAAACTGTTTTTT
CDR3 protein: CASSVFPGTGGTNEKLFF

J gene: TRBJ2-3
D gene: TRBD2
V gene: TRBV5-5
clone size: -
CDR3 DNA: TGTGCCAGCAGCACCAGGACTAGCGCCCCAGATACGCAGTATTTT
CDR3 protein: CASSTRTSAPDTQYF

J gene: TRBJ2-3
D gene: TRBD1
V gene: TRBV9
clone size: -
CDR3 DNA: TGTGCCAGCAGCGAACAGGGGGTTACGCAGTATTTT
CDR3 protein: CASSEQGVTQYF

J gene: TRBJ1-5
D gene: -
V gene: TRBV5-4
clone size: -
CDR3 DNA: TGTGCCAGCAGCTTGGGACACCCCGGGGAGCCCCAGCATTTT
CDR3 protein: CASSLGHPGEPQHF

J gene: TRBJ2-2
D gene: -
V gene: TRBV5-1
clone size: -
CDR3 DNA: TGCGCCAGCAGCTTGGACAGAGCGAACACCGGGGAGCTGTTTTTT
CDR3 protein: CASSLDRANTGELFF

J gene: TRBJ1-2
D gene: -
V gene: TRBV7-9
clone size: -
CDR3 DNA: TGTGCCAGCAGCTTAGGTGAGAGTACCGGCGGCTACACCTTC
CDR3 protein: CASSLGESTGGYTF

J gene: TRBJ2-5
D gene: -
V gene: TRBV10-2
clone size: -
CDR3 DNA: TGCGCCAGCAGTGGGACCGTCGGGGTTGCACGAGAGACCCAGTACTTC
CDR3 protein: CASSGTVGVARETQYF

J gene: TRBJ2-5
D gene: -
V gene: TRBV10-2
clone size: -
CDR3 DNA: TGCGCCAGCAGCCAAAGGGAACTAGAGGGGCGAGAGACCCAGTACTTC
CDR3 protein: CASSQRELEGRETQYF

J gene: TRBJ2-7
D gene: TRBD1
V gene: TRBV19
clone size: -
CDR3 DNA: TGTGCCAGTAGTTCCCCGGGACAGGGGTACTACGAGCAGTACTTC
CDR3 protein: CASSSPGQGYYEQYF

J gene: TRBJ1-4
D gene: -
V gene: TRBV6-5
clone size: -
CDR3 DNA: TGTGCCAGCAGTTACTTCAGGACCGGTGAAAAACTGTTTTTT
CDR3 protein: CASSYFRTGEKLFF

J gene: TRBJ1-2
D gene: -
V gene: TRBV14
clone size: -
CDR3 DNA: TGTGCCAGCAGCCAACGGAATGGGGTGGATGGCTACACCTTC
CDR3 protein: CASSQRNGVDGYTF

J gene: TRBJ1-1
D gene: TRBD1
V gene: TRBV7-2
clone size: -
CDR3 DNA: TGTGCCAGCAGCTTACCTATGAGCAGGGGGAGGGACACTGAAGCTTTCTTT
CDR3 protein: CASSLPMSRGRDTEAFF

J gene: TRBJ1-2
D gene: -
V gene: TRBV7-9
clone size: -
CDR3 DNA: TGTGCCAGCAGCTTAATCGGGAAGGACGGCTACACCTTC
CDR3 protein: CASSLIGKDGYTF

J gene: TRBJ1-1
D gene: -
V gene: TRBV30
clone size: -
CDR3 DNA: TGTGCCTGGGTGGGACAGAACACTGAAGCTTTCTTT
CDR3 protein: CAWVGQNTEAFF

J gene: TRBJ2-1
D gene: TRBD2
V gene: TRBV27
clone size: -
CDR3 DNA: TGTGCCAGCAGTTTAGGGGGGGGCAATGAGCAGTTCTTC
CDR3 protein: CASSLGGGNEQFF

J gene: TRBJ2-7
D gene: -
V gene: TRBV19
clone size: -
CDR3 DNA: TGTGCCAGTAGTAAATCCGGGACAATCTCCTACGAGCAGTACTTC
CDR3 protein: CASSKSGTISYEQYF

J gene: TRBJ2-5
D gene: TRBD2
V gene: TRBV2
clone size: -
CDR3 DNA: TGTGCCAGCAGTCCGACTAGCGGGAGGGCGGAGACCCAGTACTTC
CDR3 protein: CASSPTSGRAETQYF

J gene: TRBJ2-2
D gene: TRBD2
V gene: TRBV5-4
clone size: once
CDR3 DNA: TGTGCCAGCAGCTCCGGGACTAGAGACACCGGGGAGCTGTTTTTT
CDR3 protein: CASSSGTRDTGELFF